A single sample gave rise to the 2 T cell receptor beta chains below, sequenced in a study of blood T cell repertoires in COVID-19. Assay used: immunoSEQ multiplex PCR; TCRdb lists only in-frame clones, some missing. The table lists roughly 25,000 clones, approximately 90% of them singletons, with more than 7.5% in the top ten. The sample comprised peripheral blood. These TCRs come from a man aged 65-85 years with acute or convalescent COVID-19.

This sequence joins TRBV7-2 and TRBJ2-3; D perhaps matches TRBD1 (5 bases). Germline CDR1 is SGHTA and CDR2 is FQGNSA. This CDR3 contains 13 residues. The V gene lost 5 bases and the J gene lost 3 bases, with 9 bases spanning the gap. This CDR3 reads CASSLRQTDTQYF. Here the CDR3 DNA reads TGTGCCAGCAGCCTCCGACAGACAGATACGCAGTATTTT.

This clone occurred a few times. The V and J genes are TRBV11-3 and TRBJ2-1; tentatively, D is TRBD2 (5 bases). The germline V gene encodes CDR1 SGHNT and CDR2 YENEEA. V lost 1 base to trimming and J lost 6 bases, with 13 bases between them. There are 15 residues in the CDR3. The CDR3 DNA reads TGTGCCAGCAGCTTAGGCGGGTCCCGTCCCAATGAGCAGTTCTTC. Translation gives CASSLGGSRPNEQFF.